These 24 T cell receptor beta chains were sequenced from one sample in a study of graft-versus-host responses after intestinal transplantation. The table came from immunoSEQ multiplex PCR; TCRdb's copy has only in-frame clones and leaves some out. This sample carries about 90,000 clones, 85% to 95% of them seen once, and the ten largest clones take approximately 1.1%. Antigens of these TCRs are unknown. Sequencing used unstimulated CD8+ T cells sorted from spleen or lymph node cells, obtained before transplant. These receptor sequences come from a human donor who was the organ donor for an intestinal transplant.

The V and J genes are TRBV6-5 and TRBJ1-1, with 9 bases identical to TRBD1. Germline values: CDR1 MNHEY, CDR2 SVGAGI. The CDR3 consists of 14 residues. Trimming cost V 6 bases and J 6 bases; bases outside gene matches: 8. CDR3 DNA: TGTGCCAGCAGCTTCGGGACAGGGATTTCTGAAGCTTTCTTT. Its translation: CASSFGTGISEAFF.

The genes are TRBV9 and TRBJ2-2; no definite D call. The CDR3 covers 15 residues. Trimming pared 1 base from V and 4 bases from J, leaving 11 bases between. CDR1 is SGDLS, CDR2 YYNGEE, per germline. Here the CDR3 reads CASSVSGVPTGELFF. The DNA for the CDR3 is TGTGCCAGCAGCGTATCGGGTGTACCCACCGGGGAGCTGTTTTTT.

This clone was counted once. J is TRBJ2-2 and V is TRBV7-2; TRBD2 matches at 7 bases. Germline CDR1 is SGHTA and CDR2 is FQGNSA. The CDR3 is made up of 16 amino acids. Germline trimming cut 0 bases from V and 2 bases from J; bases unmatched to any gene: 3. CDR3 amino acids: CASSLAAGVNTGELFF. The CDR3 DNA reads TGTGCCAGCAGCTTAGCGGCGGGGGTCAACACCGGGGAGCTGTTTTTT. The full variable domain, in which reference TRBV7-2 and TRBJ2-2 provide the parts outside the CDR3, is GAGVSQSPSNKVTEKGKDVELRCDPISGHTALYWYRQSLGQGLEFLIYFQGNSAPDKSGLPSDRFSAERTGGSVSTLTIQRTQQEDSAVYLCASSLAAGVNTGELFFGEGSRLTVL.

V is TRBV29-1 and J is TRBJ1-1; D is unresolved. The CDR3 is 12 residues long. V was clipped by 5 bases and J by 8 bases, with 15 bases between them. CDR1 is SQVTM and CDR2 is ANQGSEA in the germline V gene. DNA for the CDR3: TGCAGCGTTTTATCAGGCGCCCCAGAAGCTTTCTTT. This translates into CSVLSGAPEAFF.

The chain joins TRBV23-1 to TRBJ2-7, with D possibly matching TRBD2 (6 bases). TRBV23-1 has ORF status, its function being uncertain. With 4 bases removed from V and 0 bases from J, the gap between germline ends came to 19 bases. This CDR3 has 17 residues. CDR3 protein: CASSPLGGRAVSYEQYF. The CDR3 bases are TGCGCCAGCAGTCCCCTCGGAGGGCGGGCTGTCTCCTACGAGCAGTACTTC.

The V and J genes are TRBV5-6 and TRBJ2-7; D is possibly TRBD2 (5 bases). Germline V gene data show CDR1 as SGHDT and CDR2 as YYEEEE. V dropped 0 bases and J dropped 4 bases, with 8 bases sitting between them. This CDR3 is built from 13 residues. CDR3 loop: CASSLVSGYEQYF. CDR3 sequence (DNA): TGTGCCAGCAGCTTGGTATCGGGGTACGAGCAGTACTTC.

V is TRBV6-1 and J is TRBJ2-2; no reliable D call. The CDR3 has 11 amino acids. V was pared by 7 bases and J by 7 bases, with 7 bases between. Germline values: CDR1 MNHNS, CDR2 SASEGT. CDR3 DNA: TGTGCCAGCACGGGTGGCGGGGAGCTGTTTTTT. Translation gives CASTGGGELFF.

The chain links TRBV19 to TRBJ1-5, with D possibly being TRBD1 (5 bases). Germline values: CDR1 LNHDA, CDR2 SQIVND (reference sequence). Trimming left V 4 bases short and J 3 bases short, with 13 bases between. CDR3 length: 15 residues. DNA for the CDR3: TGTGCCAGTAGTACCCATGACAGTTACAATCAGCCCCAGCATTTT. Amino acids: CASSTHDSYNQPQHF. Using reference TRBV19 and TRBJ1-5 for the parts outside the CDR3, the full variable domain is DGGITQSPKYLFRKEGQNVTLSCEQNLNHDAMYWYRQDPGQGLRLIYYSQIVNDFQKGDIAEGYSVSREKKESFPLTVTSAQKNPTAFYLCASSTHDSYNQPQHFGDGTRLSIL.

This clone was seen a few times. The chain recombines TRBV5-6 with TRBJ2-1; TRBD1 aligns across 9 bases. The V and J ends lost 4 bases and 2 bases, in that order; junction bases with no gene match: 4. This CDR3 is built from 15 residues. CDR1 SGHDT and CDR2 YYEEEE come from the germline V gene. The CDR3 DNA reads TGTGCCAGCAGCACGGGGGACAGGGCCTACAATGAGCAGTTCTTC. Protein: CASSTGDRAYNEQFF.

The J gene is TRBJ2-3, the V gene TRBV2; no clear D. The CDR3 totals 11 residues. Germline-derived CDR1 and CDR2 are SNHLY and FYNNEI. Trimming took 4 bases from V and 4 from J, leaving 3 bases between them. CDR3 region: CASSGPDTQYF. Written as DNA, the CDR3 is TGTGCCAGCAGTGGGCCAGATACGCAGTATTTT.

The chain links TRBV7-6 to TRBJ2-7; weak D call: TRBD2 (6 bases). The V end lost 3 bases, the J end lost 2 bases, and 20 bases lay between the germline ends. The CDR3 runs to 17 residues. Germline CDR1 is SGHVS and CDR2 is FNYEAQ. In nucleotides, the CDR3 is TGTGCCAGCAGCTTTGGGCCAACTAGCTTTGTCACCTACGAGCAGTACTTC. Protein sequence: CASSFGPTSFVTYEQYF.

The genes are TRBV13 and TRBJ2-7; weak D call: TRBD2 (6 bases). Germline V lookup: CDR1 PRHDT, CDR2 FYEKMQ (reference sequence). Between the trimmed V and J ends, which lost 0 bases and 0 bases, there was a span of 15 bases. The CDR3 is 17 residues long. The CDR3 sequence is CASSLGGGLFHSYEQYF. In DNA form, the CDR3 reads TGTGCCAGCAGCTTAGGCGGCGGACTATTTCACTCCTACGAGCAGTACTTC.

The rearrangement joins TRBV11-2 to TRBJ2-5, with 9 bases aligning to TRBD2. V was pared by 6 bases and J by 5 bases, with 4 bases of the junction left unmatched. CDR3 length: 13 residues. Germline V gene lookup returns CDR1 SGHAT and CDR2 FQNNGV. As DNA, the CDR3 is TGTGCCAGCAGGCTAGCGGGGAAGGAGACCCAGTACTTC. It specifies CASRLAGKETQYF. Full variable domain (outside the CDR3, taken from reference TRBV11-2 and TRBJ2-5): EAGVAQSPRYKIIEKRQSVAFWCNPISGHATLYWYQQILGQGPKLLIQFQNNGVVDDSQLPKDRFSAERLKGVDSTLKIQPAKLEDSAVYLCASRLAGKETQYFGPGTRLLVL.

This chain links TRBV4-1 with TRBJ1-2; D may be TRBD1 (6 bases). CDR1 MGHRA and CDR2 YSYEKL come from the germline V gene. Trimming removed 0 bases from V and 4 bases from J, with 12 bases in between. CDR3 size: 15 residues. DNA for the CDR3: TGCGCCAGCAGCCAAGATAAGACAGGCACCTATGGCTACACCTTC. Protein product: CASSQDKTGTYGYTF.

The rearrangement joins TRBV6-1 to TRBJ2-7; 9 nucleotides align to TRBD2. This CDR3 is built from 15 residues. The V gene's germline CDR1 is MNHNS and CDR2 SASEGT. J was trimmed by 3 bases and V by 3 bases; bases with no gene match: 6. CDR3 loop: CASSDLAGAGYEQYF. The CDR3 nucleotides read TGTGCCAGCAGTGACTTAGCGGGGGCTGGCTACGAGCAGTACTTC.

The chain recombines TRBV5-4 with TRBJ2-1; perhaps TRBD1 as D (6 bases). Germline V gives CDR1 SGHNT, CDR2 YYREEE (reference sequence). The ends were cut back, 7 bases at V and 3 bases at J, with 14 bases in the middle. The CDR3 has 14 amino acids. For the CDR3, the DNA is TGTGCCAGCGGGGGCGACGGCGACTACAATGAGCAGTTCTTC. As protein: CASGGDGDYNEQFF.

The V and J genes are TRBV11-2 and TRBJ2-7; TRBD1 matches at 10 bases. The CDR3 runs to 13 residues. Germline CDR1 and CDR2: SGHAT and FQNNGV. V trimming: 10 bases; J trimming: 5 bases; junction bases outside the gene matches: 8. The CDR3 is CATGTGEVHEQYF. In DNA form, the CDR3 reads TGTGCCACCGGGACAGGGGAGGTACACGAGCAGTACTTC.

This clone has just a few counts. The chain combines TRBV29-1 with TRBJ1-1; D unresolved. This CDR3 comprises 12 residues. V shed 6 bases and J shed 4 bases, with 12 bases lying between them. Germline CDR1 SQVTM, CDR2 ANQGSEA. The CDR3 DNA is TGCAGCGTGGTAGATCATGGCACTGAAGCTTTCTTT. It is translated as CSVVDHGTEAFF. Complete variable domain (other parts from reference TRBV29-1 and TRBJ1-1): SAVISQKPSRDICQRGTSLTIQCQVDSQVTMMFWYRQQPGQSLTLIATANQGSEATYESGFVIDKFPISRPNLTFSTLTVSNMSPEDSSIYLCSVVDHGTEAFFGQGTRLTVV.

The J gene is TRBJ2-7, the V gene TRBV13; weak D call: TRBD2 (7 bases). Trimming removed 6 bases from V and 3 bases from J, with 12 bases in between. The CDR3 spans 13 residues. The V gene's germline CDR1 is PRHDT and CDR2 FYEKMQ (reference sequence). CDR3 amino acids: CASRQGRDYEQYF. The CDR3 DNA reads TGTGCCAGCAGGCAGGGGAGGGACTACGAGCAGTACTTC. Variable domain in full (rest from reference TRBV13 and TRBJ2-7): AAGVIQSPRHLIKEKRETATLKCYPIPRHDTVYWYQQGPGQDPQFLISFYEKMQSDKGSIPDRFSAQQFSDYHSELNMSSLELGDSALYFCASRQGRDYEQYFGPGTRLTVT.

This clone was recorded only once. The J gene is TRBJ2-7, the V gene TRBV5-1; weak D call: TRBD2 (5 bases). Trimming took 0 bases from V and 3 from J, leaving 13 bases between them. Germline V lookup: CDR1 SGHRS, CDR2 YFSETQ. The CDR3 consists of 15 residues. The CDR3 here is CASSLGKTTDYEQYF. DNA of the CDR3: TGCGCCAGCAGCTTGGGTAAGACTACCGACTACGAGCAGTACTTC.

CDR3 amino acids: CASSWSGSSYNEQFF. Written as DNA, the CDR3 is TGTGCCAGTAGTTGGAGCGGGAGCTCCTACAATGAGCAGTTCTTC. This chain joins TRBV19 and TRBJ2-1, with 8 bases identical to TRBD2. Germline V gene lookup returns CDR1 LNHDA and CDR2 SQIVND (reference sequence). The CDR3 is 15 residues long. J was trimmed by 0 bases and V by 5 bases; bases with no gene match: 3. Full variable domain (missing parts from reference TRBV19 and TRBJ2-1): DGGITQSPKYLFRKEGQNVTLSCEQNLNHDAMYWYRQDPGQGLRLIYYSQIVNDFQKGDIAEGYSVSREKKESFPLTVTSAQKNPTAFYLCASSWSGSSYNEQFFGPGTRLTVL.

The sample holds one count of this clone. V is TRBV19 and J is TRBJ2-1, with 14 positions matching TRBD2. CDR1 and CDR2 from the germline V gene are LNHDA and SQIVND (reference sequence). The CDR3 totals 14 residues. V lost 6 bases to trimming and J lost 6 bases; unmatched junction nucleotides: 1. In nucleotides, the CDR3 is TGTGCCAGTAGGGGACTAGCGGGAGTCAATGAGCAGTTCTTC. Its translation: CASRGLAGVNEQFF.

This rearrangement joins TRBV5-1 to TRBJ2-1, with 9 bases that match TRBD2. Germline V CDR1 and CDR2: SGHRS, YFSETQ. This CDR3 has 16 residues. J was trimmed by 4 bases and V by 1 base; bases with no gene match: 6. The CDR3 here is CASSLWSSGAYNEQFF. In DNA, the CDR3 is TGCGCCAGCAGCTTGTGGTCTAGCGGGGCTTACAATGAGCAGTTCTTC.

The V call is TRBV19, the J call TRBJ2-3; no definite D call. CDR1 is LNHDA and CDR2 is SQIVND in the germline V gene (reference sequence). This CDR3 is 14 amino acids long. V was shortened by 4 bases and J by 3 bases, with 11 bases between the two germline ends. This CDR3 reads CASSSGSRTDTQYF. In DNA, the CDR3 is TGTGCCAGTAGTAGTGGTTCCAGGACAGATACGCAGTATTTT.